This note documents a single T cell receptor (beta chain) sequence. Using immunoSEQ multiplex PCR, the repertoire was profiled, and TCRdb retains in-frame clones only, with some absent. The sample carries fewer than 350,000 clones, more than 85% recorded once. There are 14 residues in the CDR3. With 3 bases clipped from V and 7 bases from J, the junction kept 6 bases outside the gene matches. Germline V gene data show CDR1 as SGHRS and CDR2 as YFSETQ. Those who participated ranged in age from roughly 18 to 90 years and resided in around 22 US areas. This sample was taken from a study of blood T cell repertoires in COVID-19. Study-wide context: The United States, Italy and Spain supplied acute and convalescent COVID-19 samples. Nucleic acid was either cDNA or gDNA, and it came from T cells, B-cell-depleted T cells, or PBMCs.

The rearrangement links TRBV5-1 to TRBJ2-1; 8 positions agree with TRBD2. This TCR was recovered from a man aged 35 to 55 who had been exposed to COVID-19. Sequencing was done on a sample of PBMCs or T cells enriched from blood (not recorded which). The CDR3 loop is CASSSGLVKNEQFF. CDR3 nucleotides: TGCGCCAGCAGCTCGGGACTAGTGAAGAATGAGCAGTTCTTC.